The clone carrying this T cell receptor (beta chain) occurred a few times. Antigen specificity is unknown. Losses at the gene ends were 8 bases for V and 8 bases for J; bases not matched to a gene: 6. This CDR3 comprises 11 residues. Germline V gene data show CDR1 as SQVTM and CDR2 as ANQGSEA. The record originates from a study of CD8 T cells in ankylosing spondylitis. Study-wide points: Prior work had noted some motif variants in reactive arthritis blood and synovial fluid.

From the 5' RACE reads, TCRdb called clonotypes with MiXCR, one entry per CDR3 protein. The data hold about 220,000 distinct CDR3 sequences, with more than 9% observed a single time. The sequenced sample was blood, either unsorted or a sorted T cell fraction (not recorded which). The TCR was taken from a male donor with ankylosing spondylitis or in good health (not recorded which). The chain employs TRBV29-1 and TRBJ2-1, with TRBD2 matching over 7 bases. CDR3 bases: TGCAGCCTCTGGGGGGGGGATGAGCAGTTCTTC. Translated, it gives CSLWGGDEQFF.